The rows below give T cell receptor beta chains drawn from one sample of a study of blood T cell repertoires in COVID-19. Repertoires were generated with immunoSEQ multiplex PCR, while TCRdb's copy carries only in-frame clones and drops some. The data show over 150,000 clones, about 90% seen once. The sample taken for sequencing was PBMCs or T cells enriched from blood (not recorded which). These receptors were obtained from a woman between 50 and 59 years old who had recovered from COVID-19. The CDR3 runs from the conserved cysteine through the conserved F or W. D genes are given only for firm matches. Only part of the rows carry a size: once, few, many, or a class if the clone is expanded.

TRBV6-6	TRBJ2-5	TRBD1	NA	CASSYRQGAGGETQYF	TGTGCCAGCAGTTACCGACAGGGGGCCGGGGGGGAGACCCAGTACTTC
TRBV2	TRBJ1-2	NA	NA	CANTNRLGSYGYTF	TGTGCCAACACTAATCGATTAGGGAGCTATGGCTACACCTTC
TRBV27	TRBJ2-3	NA	NA	CASRQSASTDTQYF	TGTGCCAGCCGTCAAAGCGCTAGCACAGATACGCAGTATTTT
TRBV5-1	TRBJ1-2	TRBD1	once	CASSLEDRVYGYTF	TGCGCCAGCAGCTTGGAGGACAGGGTCTATGGCTACACCTTC
TRBV7-2	TRBJ1-5	NA	few	CASTRGGGTDRPQHF	TGTGCCAGCACCCGCGGGGGGGGCACCGATAGACCCCAGCATTTT
TRBV18	TRBJ2-5	NA	NA	CASSLVDSGETQYF	TGTGCCAGCTCACTCGTTGACAGTGGGGAGACCCAGTACTTC
TRBV7-3	TRBJ2-3	NA	NA	CASSPSDRGWADTQYF	TGTGCCAGCAGCCCTAGTGATCGGGGTTGGGCAGATACGCAGTATTTT
TRBV27	TRBJ1-2	NA	once	CASSPAGGLGYGYTF	TGTGCCAGCAGTCCGGCGGGGGGCCTTGGCTATGGCTACACCTTC
TRBV9	TRBJ1-6	NA	once	CASSAGDNSPLHF	TGTGCCAGCAGCGCGGGGGATAATTCACCCCTCCACTTT
TRBV5-1	TRBJ2-7	TRBD2	once	CASSLVAGANEQYF	TGCGCCAGCAGCTTGGTAGCGGGAGCAAACGAGCAGTACTTC
TRBV27	TRBJ2-2	NA	NA	CASSFDGRYTGELFF	TGTGCCAGCAGTTTCGATGGGAGGTACACCGGGGAGCTGTTTTTT
TRBV28	TRBJ2-1	NA	NA	CASSPISGHEYNEQFF	TGTGCCAGCAGTCCGATTAGCGGCCACGAGTACAATGAGCAGTTCTTC
TRBV24-1	TRBJ2-2	NA	NA	CATSDLRGGSNTGELFF	TGTGCCACCAGTGATTTGAGGGGGGGATCGAACACCGGGGAGCTGTTTTTT
TRBV5-6	TRBJ2-7	NA	NA	CASTAQGIHYEQYF	TGTGCCAGCACCGCACAGGGAATCCATTACGAGCAGTACTTC
TRBV30	TRBJ1-1	NA	NA	CAWDRRLNTEAFF	TGTGCCTGGGACAGGCGGTTGAACACTGAAGCTTTCTTT
TRBV5-8	TRBJ2-3	TRBD2	NA	CASSLLAEYTDTQYF	TGTGCCAGCAGCTTGCTAGCGGAGTACACAGATACGCAGTATTTT
TRBV13	TRBJ1-1	NA	NA	CASSFPGNTEAFF	TGTGCCAGCAGCTTTCCAGGGAACACTGAAGCTTTCTTT
TRBV28	TRBJ2-5	TRBD2	NA	CASSSEREGLETQYF	TGTGCCAGCAGTTCAGAGCGGGAGGGCCTAGAGACCCAGTACTTC
TRBV5-4	TRBJ1-2	NA	NA	CASSPHWGDYGYTF	TGTGCCAGCAGCCCCCACTGGGGCGACTATGGCTACACCTTC
TRBV24-1	TRBJ2-7	NA	once	CATSDQRASYEQYF	TGTGCCACCAGTGATCAGCGGGCCTCCTACGAGCAGTACTTC
TRBV27	TRBJ2-7	NA	NA	CASSLRLSSYEQYF	TGTGCCAGCAGTTTACGCCTAAGCTCCTACGAGCAGTACTTC
TRBV28	TRBJ1-2	TRBD1	NA	CASSPTDRVNGYTF	TGTGCCAGCAGCCCTACCGACAGGGTCAATGGCTACACCTTC
TRBV27	TRBJ1-2	TRBD1	NA	CASSFGGTGENGYTF	TGTGCCAGCAGTTTTGGGGGGACAGGGGAAAATGGCTACACCTTC
TRBV4-1	TRBJ1-4	NA	NA	CASSQGARRTPNEKLFF	TGCGCCAGCAGCCAAGGGGCCAGACGTACGCCTAATGAAAAACTGTTTTTT
TRBV18	TRBJ1-4	NA	NA	CASSPPNRAYEKLFF	TGTGCCAGCTCACCACCGAACAGGGCCTATGAAAAACTGTTTTTT
TRBV7-2	TRBJ2-1	NA	NA	CASSEMASESNEQFF	TGTGCCAGCAGCGAGATGGCTAGCGAATCCAATGAGCAGTTCTTC
TRBV14	TRBJ2-2	TRBD2	NA	CASSQRSGTKNTGELFF	TGTGCCAGCAGCCAGAGGAGCGGGACCAAGAACACCGGGGAGCTGTTTTTT